One and the same sample provided the 21 T cell receptor beta chains below, sequenced in a study of cytomegalovirus exposure and HLA in healthy donors. With 60 Vbeta and 13 Jbeta primers, the PCR was carried out. Here immunoSEQ multiplex PCR was the method, and the copy in TCRdb shows in-frame clones only, minus some. The sample yields 150,000 to 200,000 clones, about three quarters seen once. Sequenced: PBMCs. The receptors come from a woman aged 55-70 years in good health and CMV-seropositive.

The V and J genes are TRBV5-6 and TRBJ2-3; 8 bases map to TRBD2. V gave up 3 bases and J gave up 6 bases; unmatched junction bases: 6. The CDR3 length is 14 residues. CDR1 is SGHDT, CDR2 YYEEEE, per germline. Here the CDR3 DNA reads TGTGCCAGCAGCTCGTCGAGCGGGGGTGATACGCAGTATTTT. Translated, it gives CASSSSSGGDTQYF.

Only a few counts were recorded for this clone. This chain joins TRBV6-6 and TRBJ2-3; D is undetermined. CDR1 and CDR2 (germline): MNHNY, SVGAGI (reference sequence). The ends were cut back, 2 bases at V and 2 bases at J, with 8 bases in the middle. The CDR3 totals 14 residues. The DNA for the CDR3 is TGTGCCAGCAGTTACCTCAGTATCACAGATACGCAGTATTTT. Its protein product is CASSYLSITDTQYF.

The chain couples TRBV2 to TRBJ2-7, with 9 positions matching TRBD1. Looked up from germline, CDR1 is SNHLY and CDR2 is FYNNEI. Unmatched junction bases numbered 5, after V lost 7 bases and J lost 4 bases. The CDR3 is 13 residues long. CDR3 in amino acids: CASTGQGGYEQYF. The CDR3, as DNA: TGTGCCAGCACGGGACAGGGCGGATACGAGCAGTACTTC.

The chain carries TRBV21-1 and TRBJ2-1; the table gives TRBD2 as D, unverified against the DNA. TRBV21-1 is a known pseudogene. The CDR3 loop spans 17 amino acids. For the CDR3, the DNA is TGTGCCAGCAGCCCCCCCGGGGGGGAGGGTAACTGTCCTCTACAGTTCTTC. It specifies CASSPPGGEGNCPLQFF.

V and J are TRBV7-2 and TRBJ2-3, with D tentatively TRBD2 (6 bases). The CDR3 runs 16 residues. Germline lookup yields CDR1 SGHTA and CDR2 FQGNSA. The ends were cut back, 5 bases at V and 5 bases at J, with 20 bases in the middle. The CDR3 loop reads CASSPRRDPSKDTQYF. CDR3 DNA: TGTGCCAGCAGCCCGAGGCGGGACCCTTCGAAAGATACGCAGTATTTT. Together with reference TRBV7-2 and TRBJ2-3, the CDR3 gives the full variable domain: GAGVSQSPSNKVTEKGKDVELRCDPISGHTALYWYRQSLGQGLEFLIYFQGNSAPDKSGLPSDRFSAERTGGSVSTLTIQRTQQEDSAVYLCASSPRRDPSKDTQYFGPGTRLTVL.

V is TRBV4-3 and J is TRBJ2-3; TRBD2 matches 14 bases. This CDR3 is built from 19 residues. The germline V gene encodes CDR1 LGHNA and CDR2 YSLEER. Losses at the gene ends were 0 bases for V and 6 bases for J; bases not matched to a gene: 11. This CDR3 reads CASSQEMTSGGAGVDTQYF. The DNA of the CDR3 is TGCGCCAGCAGCCAAGAGATGACTAGCGGGGGGGCCGGTGTTGATACGCAGTATTTT.

The chain couples TRBV19 to TRBJ1-2; 9 bases map to TRBD1. V shed 4 bases and J 9 bases; nucleotides not matched to a gene: 6. The germline CDR1 and CDR2 sequences are LNHDA and SQIVND (reference sequence). The CDR3 consists of 13 residues. The CDR3 is CASSSRDRESYTF. The CDR3 DNA sequence: TGTGCCAGTAGTAGCCGGGACAGGGAAAGCTACACCTTC. The full variable domain, rest sourced from reference TRBV19 and TRBJ1-2, is DGGITQSPKYLFRKEGQNVTLSCEQNLNHDAMYWYRQDPGQGLRLIYYSQIVNDFQKGDIAEGYSVSREKKESFPLTVTSAQKNPTAFYLCASSSRDRESYTFGSGTRLTVV.

The J gene is TRBJ2-3, the V gene TRBV5-1; 8 bases agree with TRBD1. Germline V lookup: CDR1 SGHRS, CDR2 YFSETQ. The V segment lost 0 bases and the J segment 6 bases; nucleotides outside the gene matches: 9. The CDR3 runs 16 residues. CDR3 in DNA: TGCGCCAGCAGCTTGGCGGGACAGGAGGGATGGGATACGCAGTATTTT. Amino acids: CASSLAGQEGWDTQYF.

The chain couples TRBV19 to TRBJ2-1, with a tentative D call TRBD1 (6 bases). CDR3 length: 15 residues. Trimming shortened V by 0 bases and J by 3 bases, and 9 bases separated the two germline ends. Looked up from germline, CDR1 is LNHDA and CDR2 is SQIVND (reference sequence). The CDR3 DNA follows: TGTGCCAGTAGTATAGACGAGGACAGCTACAATGAGCAGTTCTTC. Translated: CASSIDEDSYNEQFF.

The chain uses TRBV6-5 and TRBJ1-3; 7 bases map to TRBD1. Unmatched junction bases numbered 6, after V lost 6 bases and J lost 4 bases. CDR3 size: 14 residues. Germline CDR1 MNHEY, CDR2 SVGAGI. The CDR3 coding sequence is TGTGCCAGCAGGGCCGGGACAGTCGGAAACACCATATATTTT. It is translated as CASRAGTVGNTIYF.

The V gene is TRBV2, the J gene TRBJ1-1; D ambiguous. The V end lost 7 bases, the J end lost 2 bases, and 14 bases lay between the germline ends. There are 14 residues in the CDR3. Germline values: CDR1 SNHLY, CDR2 FYNNEI. The CDR3 protein is CASINQRSNTEAFF. The CDR3 nucleotides are TGTGCCAGCATCAACCAGCGGTCTAACACTGAAGCTTTCTTT.

The rearrangement uses TRBV10-3 and TRBJ2-1, with TRBD2 matching 12 bases. Germline CDR1 ENHRY, CDR2 SYGVKD. The V segment lost 8 bases and the J segment 0 bases; nucleotides outside the gene matches: 8. This CDR3 region has 17 residues. CDR3 bases: TGTGCCATCGGGGGACTAGCGGGTTCCGGCTCCTACAATGAGCAGTTCTTC. Translated: CAIGGLAGSGSYNEQFF.

V and J are TRBV7-2 and TRBJ1-2, with 10 bases fitting TRBD1. V gave up 2 bases and J gave up 8 bases; unmatched junction bases: 5. This CDR3 is built from 14 residues. The germline V gene encodes CDR1 SGHTA and CDR2 FQGNSA. CDR3 in amino acids: CASSLPDRGRGYTF. CDR3 DNA: TGTGCCAGCAGCTTACCAGACAGGGGGCGGGGCTACACCTTC.

This chain links TRBV6-6 with TRBJ1-2; TRBD1 is a possible D gene (5 bases). The ends were cut back, 2 bases at V and 2 bases at J, with 9 bases in the middle. The CDR3 is made up of 14 amino acids. In germline, CDR1 is MNHNY, CDR2 SVGAGI (reference sequence). CDR3 bases: TGTGCCAGCAGTTACGAGACAGTCAACTATGGCTACACCTTC. Its protein product is CASSYETVNYGYTF.

The sample holds one count of this clone. The chain carries TRBV30 and TRBJ2-5, with a possible D match to TRBD1 (5 bases). Looked up from germline, CDR1 is GTSNPN and CDR2 is SVGIG (reference sequence). The CDR3 is 13 amino acids. The V gene lost 5 bases and the J gene lost 5 bases, with 15 bases spanning the gap. CDR3 loop: CAWAPGSQETQYF. For the CDR3, the DNA is TGTGCCTGGGCACCAGGGTCACAGGAGACCCAGTACTTC.

This rearrangement joins TRBV6-1 to TRBJ2-5, with 7 bases identical to TRBD2. Germline V gives CDR1 MNHNS, CDR2 SASEGT. The CDR3 loop spans 11 amino acids. The CDR3 spells CAGGYQETQYF. The CDR3 region has the DNA TGTGCGGGGGGGTACCAAGAGACCCAGTACTTC.

This chain joins TRBV27 and TRBJ2-7; a weak D match, TRBD1 (8 bases). The CDR3 is made up of 15 amino acids. V was pared by 5 bases and J by 3 bases, with 17 bases between. In germline, CDR1 is MNHEY, CDR2 SMNVEV (reference sequence). The CDR3 DNA is TGTGCCAGCAGTCCGACAGGGGAGGGGAACTACGAGCAGTACTTC. The encoded protein is CASSPTGEGNYEQYF.

This clone was observed a single time. The V call is TRBV4-1, the J call TRBJ2-3; D is perhaps TRBD1 (5 bases). Germline V gene sequence: CDR1 MGHRA, CDR2 YSYEKL. This CDR3 is built from 14 residues. The V end was cut by 1 base, the J end by 6 bases, with 11 bases between. CDR3 nucleotides: TGCGCCAGCAGCCAAGGGGGCCCTTACGATACGCAGTATTTT. It is translated as CASSQGGPYDTQYF.

Only a few counts were recorded for this clone. This chain uses TRBV2 with TRBJ2-5; D perhaps matches TRBD2 (5 bases). Trimming took off 4 bases at V and 3 bases at J, with 18 bases between the two ends. This CDR3 is built from 16 residues. Germline values: CDR1 SNHLY, CDR2 FYNNEI. Written as DNA, the CDR3 is TGTGCCAGCAGTGTTTTCTCTACTACTAGGAAAGAGACCCAGTACTTC. Translating it yields CASSVFSTTRKETQYF.

This chain joins TRBV7-3 and TRBJ2-2, with D perhaps matching TRBD1 (5 bases). The CDR3 sequence is 18 residues long. Trimming removed 4 bases from V and 5 bases from J, with 23 bases in between. Germline V lookup: CDR1 SGHTA, CDR2 FQGTGA. CDR3 protein: CASSSNPGPYRKTGELFF. The CDR3 coding sequence is TGTGCCAGCAGCTCCAACCCAGGACCCTACAGGAAGACCGGGGAGCTGTTTTTT.

The chain recombines TRBV4-3 with TRBJ2-1, with a tentative D call TRBD2 (6 bases). The CDR3 runs to 15 residues. CDR1 and CDR2 from the germline V gene are LGHNA and YSLEER. Between the trimmed V and J ends, which lost 0 bases and 3 bases, there was a span of 9 bases. In DNA, the CDR3 is TGCGCCAGCAGCCAAGAACTAGCAAACTACAATGAGCAGTTCTTC. It translates to CASSQELANYNEQFF.